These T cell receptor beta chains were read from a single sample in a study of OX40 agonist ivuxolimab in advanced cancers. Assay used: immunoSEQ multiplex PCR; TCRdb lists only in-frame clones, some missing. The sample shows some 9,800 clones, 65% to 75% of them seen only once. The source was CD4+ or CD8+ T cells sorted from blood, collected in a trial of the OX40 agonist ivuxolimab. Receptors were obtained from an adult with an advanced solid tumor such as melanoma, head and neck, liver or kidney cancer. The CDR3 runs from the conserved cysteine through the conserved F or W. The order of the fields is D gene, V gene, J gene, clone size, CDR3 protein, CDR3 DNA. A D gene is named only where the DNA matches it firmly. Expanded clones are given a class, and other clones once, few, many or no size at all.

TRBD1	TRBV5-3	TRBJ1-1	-	CARSWAGQGAKTEAFF	TGTGCCAGAAGCTGGGCGGGACAGGGGGCCAAGACTGAAGCTTTCTTT
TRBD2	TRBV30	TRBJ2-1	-	CAWDAGVNEQFF	TGTGCCTGGGACGCGGGAGTCAATGAGCAGTTCTTC
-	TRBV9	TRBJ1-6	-	CASSAQGYSYNSPLHF	TGTGCCAGCAGCGCCCAGGGCTACTCCTATAATTCACCCCTCCACTTT
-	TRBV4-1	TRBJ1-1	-	CASSRRENTEAFF	TGCGCCAGCAGCCGACGGGAGAACACTGAAGCTTTCTTT
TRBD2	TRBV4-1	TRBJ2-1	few	CASSQDLAGDWEQFF	TGCGCCAGCAGCCAAGACCTAGCGGGAGATTGGGAGCAGTTCTTC
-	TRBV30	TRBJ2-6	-	CAWSPGASGANVLTF	TGTGCCTGGAGTCCGGGGGCGTCAGGGGCCAACGTCCTGACTTTC
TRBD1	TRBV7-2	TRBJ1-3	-	CASSTSGGSGNTIYF	TGTGCCAGCAGCACGTCAGGGGGCTCAGGAAACACCATATATTTT
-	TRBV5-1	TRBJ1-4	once	CASSLEPGLYNEKLFF	TGCGCCAGCAGCTTAGAACCGGGACTTTATAATGAAAAACTGTTTTTT
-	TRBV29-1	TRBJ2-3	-	CSVVGQLTDTQYF	TGCAGCGTTGTCGGGCAGCTCACAGATACGCAGTATTTT
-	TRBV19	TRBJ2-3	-	CASSISATPDTQYF	TGTGCCAGTAGTATTAGCGCTACCCCGGATACGCAGTATTTT
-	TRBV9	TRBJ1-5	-	CASSPGVGQPQHF	TGTGCCAGCTCTCCGGGGGTAGGTCAGCCCCAGCATTTT
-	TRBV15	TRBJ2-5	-	CATSSRRGLYQETQYF	TGTGCCACCAGCAGCCGCCGGGGGTTGTACCAAGAGACCCAGTACTTC
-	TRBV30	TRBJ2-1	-	CAWSASRGAWDYNEQFF	TGTGCCTGGAGTGCCTCTCGGGGGGCTTGGGATTACAATGAGCAGTTCTTC
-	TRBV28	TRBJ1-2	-	CASSPLSGTGYGYTF	TGTGCCAGCAGCCCTCTATCGGGAACAGGGTATGGCTACACCTTC
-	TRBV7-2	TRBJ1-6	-	CASSLVTDSPLHF	TGTGCCAGCAGCTTGGTAACGGATTCACCCCTCCACTTT
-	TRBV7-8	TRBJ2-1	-	CASSLGGEGSYNEQFF	TGTGCCAGCAGCTTGGGGGGAGAGGGTTCCTACAATGAGCAGTTCTTC
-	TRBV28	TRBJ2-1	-	CASTNGRFEQFF	TGTGCCAGCACCAATGGACGGTTTGAGCAGTTCTTC
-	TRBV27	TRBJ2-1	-	CASSIPPNNEQFF	TGTGCCAGCAGTATACCCCCAAACAATGAGCAGTTCTTC
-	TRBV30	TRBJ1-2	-	CAWSGGVYGYTF	TGTGCCTGGAGTGGTGGGGTCTATGGCTACACCTTC
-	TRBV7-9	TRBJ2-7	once	CASSLWGVVYF	TGTGCCAGCAGCTTGTGGGGGGTAGTCTACTTC
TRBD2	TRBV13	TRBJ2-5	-	CASRVGLQETQYF	TGTGCCAGCAGGGTGGGACTACAAGAGACCCAGTACTTC
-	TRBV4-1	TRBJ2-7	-	CASSPGLPYEQYF	TGCGCCAGCAGCCCGGGACTGCCCTACGAGCAGTACTTC
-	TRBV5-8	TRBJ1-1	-	CASIMGFHTEAFF	TGTGCCAGCATTATGGGTTTTCACACTGAAGCTTTCTTT
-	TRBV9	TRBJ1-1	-	CASSVFGGGENTEAFF	TGTGCCAGCAGCGTATTCGGAGGGGGTGAGAACACTGAAGCTTTCTTT
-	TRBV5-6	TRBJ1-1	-	CASSSGGWRLNTEAFF	TGTGCCAGCAGCTCTGGAGGGTGGAGACTGAACACTGAAGCTTTCTTT
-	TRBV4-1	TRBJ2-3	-	CASSQDVTRAVNTQYF	TGCGCCAGCAGCCAAGATGTCACCAGGGCTGTAAATACGCAGTATTTT
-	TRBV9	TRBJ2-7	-	CASSVEVGYGEQYF	TGTGCCAGCAGCGTAGAGGTAGGGTATGGCGAGCAGTACTTC
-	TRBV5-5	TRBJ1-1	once	CASSFRDTEAFF	TGTGCCAGCAGCTTTAGGGACACTGAAGCTTTCTTT
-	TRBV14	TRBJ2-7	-	CASSQDLAGHYEQYF	TGTGCCAGCAGCCAAGATCTTGCAGGGCACTACGAGCAGTACTTC
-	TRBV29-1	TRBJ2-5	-	CSVGQETQYF	TGCAGCGTTGGTCAAGAGACCCAGTACTTC
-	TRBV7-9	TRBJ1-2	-	CASSLSGPSPGGYTF	TGTGCCAGCAGCCTATCGGGACCGAGCCCGGGTGGCTACACCTTC
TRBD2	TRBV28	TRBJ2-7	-	CASSLSGLAGDEQYF	TGTGCCAGCAGTTTATCCGGACTAGCGGGAGACGAGCAGTACTTC
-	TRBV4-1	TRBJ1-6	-	CASSPVVGEYNSPLHF	TGCGCCAGCAGCCCAGTCGTTGGCGAGTATAATTCACCCCTCCACTTT
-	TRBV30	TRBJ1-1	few	CAVSGGDDAAYTEAFF	TGTGCAGTCTCCGGGGGGGATGATGCGGCGTACACTGAAGCTTTCTTT
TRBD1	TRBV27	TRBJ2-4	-	CASSPRTGLAKNIQYF	TGTGCCAGCAGTCCCAGGACAGGGCTAGCCAAAAACATTCAGTACTTC
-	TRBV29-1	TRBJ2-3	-	CSVEFFPYTQYF	TGCAGCGTTGAGTTCTTTCCTTATACGCAGTATTTT
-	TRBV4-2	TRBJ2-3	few	CASSFPPGTLTDTQYF	TGTGCCAGCAGCTTCCCCCCGGGAACACTCACAGATACGCAGTATTTT
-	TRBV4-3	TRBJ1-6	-	CASSQDIAIQYSPLHF	TGCGCCAGCAGCCAAGATATTGCCATACAATATTCACCCCTCCACTTT
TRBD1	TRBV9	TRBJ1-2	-	CASSVARESGTANYGYTF	TGTGCCAGCAGCGTAGCTCGAGAGTCAGGGACAGCTAACTATGGCTACACCTTC